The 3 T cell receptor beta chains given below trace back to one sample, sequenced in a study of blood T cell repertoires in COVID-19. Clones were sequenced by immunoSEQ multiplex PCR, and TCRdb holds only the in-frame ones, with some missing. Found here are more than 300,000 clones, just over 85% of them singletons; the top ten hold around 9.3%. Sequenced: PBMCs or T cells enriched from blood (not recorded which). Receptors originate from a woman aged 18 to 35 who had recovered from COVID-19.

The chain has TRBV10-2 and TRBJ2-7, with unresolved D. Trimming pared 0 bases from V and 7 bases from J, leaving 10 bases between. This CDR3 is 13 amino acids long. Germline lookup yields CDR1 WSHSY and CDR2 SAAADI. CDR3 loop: CASSESDSMEQYF. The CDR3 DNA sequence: TGCGCCAGCAGTGAGTCTGACTCAATGGAGCAGTACTTC.

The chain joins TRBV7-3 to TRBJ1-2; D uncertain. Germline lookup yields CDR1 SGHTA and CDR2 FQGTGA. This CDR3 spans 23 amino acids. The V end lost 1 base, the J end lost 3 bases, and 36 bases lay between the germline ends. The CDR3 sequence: CASSLMGGRAPFHPRHSDYGYTF. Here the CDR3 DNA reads TGTGCCAGCAGCTTAATGGGCGGGAGGGCTCCCTTCCACCCGAGGCACTCCGACTATGGCTACACCTTC.

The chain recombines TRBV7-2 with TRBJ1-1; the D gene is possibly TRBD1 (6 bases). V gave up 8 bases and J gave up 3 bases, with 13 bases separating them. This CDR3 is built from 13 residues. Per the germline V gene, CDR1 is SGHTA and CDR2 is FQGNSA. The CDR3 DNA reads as TGTGCCAGCCTAGGACAGATTTACACTGAAGCTTTCTTT. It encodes CASLGQIYTEAFF. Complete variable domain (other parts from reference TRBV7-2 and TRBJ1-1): GAGVSQSPSNKVTEKGKDVELRCDPISGHTALYWYRQSLGQGLEFLIYFQGNSAPDKSGLPSDRFSAERTGGSVSTLTIQRTQQEDSAVYLCASLGQIYTEAFFGQGTRLTVV.